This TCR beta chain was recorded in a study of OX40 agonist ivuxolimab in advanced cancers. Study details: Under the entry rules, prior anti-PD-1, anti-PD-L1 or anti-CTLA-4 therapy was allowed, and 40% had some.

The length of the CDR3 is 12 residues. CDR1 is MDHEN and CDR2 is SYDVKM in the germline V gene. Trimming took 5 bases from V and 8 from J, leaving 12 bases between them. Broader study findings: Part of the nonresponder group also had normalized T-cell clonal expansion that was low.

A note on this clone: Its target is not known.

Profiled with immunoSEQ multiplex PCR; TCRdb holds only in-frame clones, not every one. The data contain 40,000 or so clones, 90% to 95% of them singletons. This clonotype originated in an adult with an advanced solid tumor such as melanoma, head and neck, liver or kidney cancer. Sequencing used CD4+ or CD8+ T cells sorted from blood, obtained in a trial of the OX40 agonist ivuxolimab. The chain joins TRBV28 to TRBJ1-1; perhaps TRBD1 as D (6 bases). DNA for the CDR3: TGTGCCAGCAGTCTGGACAGTAAGGAAGCTTTCTTT. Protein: CASSLDSKEAFF.